The sequence of this T cell receptor (beta chain) was determined in a study of cytomegalovirus exposure and HLA in healthy donors. The donors were part of the validation cohort, which consisted of over a hundred subjects and was separate from the first cohort of several hundred subjects. The V and J ends lost 5 bases and 5 bases, in that order; junction bases with no gene match: 4. CDR1 and CDR2 from the germline V gene are MNHEY and SMNVEV (reference sequence). The CDR3 has 15 residues. TCRdb's table, derived via immunoSEQ multiplex PCR, lists solely in-frame clones and lacks some. The sample contains 55,000 to 85,000 clones, about 95% of which appear only once.

This clonotype was obtained from a woman between 18 and 29 years old in good health and CMV-seronegative. The sequenced material came from PBMCs. This chain links TRBV27 with TRBJ2-1; 12 positions match TRBD2. The CDR3 region has the DNA TGTGCCAGCAGTACCCGGACTAGCGGGAACAATGAGCAGTTCTTC. Its protein product is CASSTRTSGNNEQFF.